This TCR beta chain was recorded in a study of T cells in Graves' hyperthyroidism and ophthalmopathy. TCR beta CDR3 sequences were amplified from RNA transcripts. An initial round of RT-PCR targeting the TCR CDR3 relied on the HTBI primer set. One entry per CDR3 protein results from TCRdb running MiXCR on the multiplex PCR reads. The sample has hundreds of thousands of distinct CDR3 sequences, about 14% seen once; the top ten hold roughly an eighth. Uncontrolled infection, other autoimmune disease, pregnancy or lactation barred patients from enrollment. Points from the study as a whole: Stable hyperthyroidism and ophthalmopathy were separated using 13 V-J signatures.

This clonotype was seen a few times. Antigen: not known. This CDR3 spans 17 amino acids. The junction had 10 bases not matched to a gene; V was cut back by 4 bases and J by 4 bases. Germline CDR1 and CDR2: MNHEY and SVGEGT. Sequencing was carried out using blood. The V call is TRBV6-2 or TRBV6-3, the J call TRBJ2-6; TRBD1 matches 7 bases. This receptor was identified in a woman aged 45-59 years with Graves' ophthalmopathy. CDR3 protein: CASSSGTASWGANVLTF. As DNA, the CDR3 is TGTGCCAGCAGTTCCGGGACAGCCAGTTGGGGGGCCAACGTCCTGACTTTC.